This T cell receptor (beta chain) was documented in a study of OX40 agonist ivuxolimab in advanced cancers. Study-wide findings and caveats: Expanded clones were, on average, more numerous among CD8+ T cells than CD4+.

TCRdb's table, derived via immunoSEQ multiplex PCR, lists solely in-frame clones and lacks some. This table holds about 94,000 clones, more than 75% found once. About this clone: The antigen remains unidentified.

The germline V gene encodes CDR1 KGHSH and CDR2 LQKENI. The CDR3 length is 12 residues. Trimming cost V 5 bases and J 1 base, with 5 bases left between them. The sample was CD4+ or CD8+ T cells sorted from blood, taken in a trial of the OX40 agonist ivuxolimab. This clonotype originated in an adult with an advanced solid tumor such as melanoma, head and neck, liver or kidney cancer. The chain combines TRBV18 with TRBJ1-1, with D unclear. CDR3 sequence (DNA): TGTGCCAGCTCAGTACAGAACACTGAAGCTTTCTTT. Amino acids: CASSVQNTEAFF.